One sample yielded the 19 T cell receptor beta chains listed below, sequenced in a study of immune evolution from preneoplasia to lung adenocarcinoma. Generated by immunoSEQ multiplex PCR, the TCRdb table keeps only in-frame clones and is missing some. The table records some 9,200 clones, approximately 85% of them present only once. The specimen was FFPE minimally invasive lung adenocarcinoma tissue. Receptor source: a person in their 70s with lung adenocarcinoma.

The chain employs TRBV18 and TRBJ1-4; D gene ambiguous. This CDR3 region has 13 residues. Germline V CDR1 and CDR2: KGHSH, LQKENI. Trimming left V 4 bases short and J 3 bases short, with 6 bases between. CDR3 DNA: TGTGCCAGCTCACTATTCGCTAATGAAAAACTGTTTTTT. The encoded protein is CASSLFANEKLFF.

The CDR3 nucleotides read TGTGCCACCAGCGGAAGTCTCGGCAACTATGGCTACACCTTC. Protein product: CATSGSLGNYGYTF. The chain is built from TRBV15 and TRBJ1-2; unclear D gene. The CDR3 extends over 14 amino acids. Germline CDR1 reads LNHNV; CDR2 reads YYDKDF (reference sequence). V was clipped by 5 bases and J by 2 bases, with 12 bases between them.

This clone was detected a few times. The CDR3 region has the DNA TGTGCCAGCAGCTTAGCAGCTACTTTGGGGACTGAAGCTTTCTTT. It encodes CASSLAATLGTEAFF. V usage is TRBV7-9 and J usage is TRBJ1-1; no clear D. V lost 0 bases and J lost 5, with 13 bases in between. Germline assignment: CDR1 SEHNR and CDR2 FQNEAQ (reference sequence). This CDR3 is built from 15 residues.

V usage is TRBV29-1 and J usage is TRBJ2-7, with D tentatively TRBD1 or TRBD2 (5 bases each). Germline V gives CDR1 SQVTM, CDR2 ANQGSEA. Trimming cost V 4 bases and J 6 bases, with 16 bases left between them. This CDR3 is 13 amino acids long. CDR3 DNA: TGCAGCGTTGTCCTCGCAGGGAGCCGCGAGCAGTACTTC. It encodes CSVVLAGSREQYF.

V and J are TRBV19 and TRBJ1-2, with a weak D call TRBD1 (6 bases). The CDR3 length is 13 residues. CDR1 and CDR2 (germline): LNHDA, SQIVND (reference sequence). V lost 3 bases and J 6 bases, leaving 11 bases between the germline ends. CDR3 DNA: TGTGCCAGTAGTATGGTGACAGGAAATGGCTACACCTTC. Amino acids: CASSMVTGNGYTF.

This clone came up once. The rearrangement uses TRBV6-6 and TRBJ1-1; maybe TRBD1 (5 bases). Per the germline V gene, CDR1 is MNHNY and CDR2 is SVGAGI (reference sequence). Trimming pared 0 bases from V and 1 base from J, leaving 6 bases between. This CDR3 has 14 amino acids. The CDR3 loop reads CASSYSGTNTEAFF. The CDR3 DNA follows: TGTGCCAGCAGTTACTCGGGGACGAACACTGAAGCTTTCTTT.

This chain uses TRBV27 with TRBJ2-5; D may be TRBD2 (6 bases). The germline gives CDR1 MNHEY, CDR2 SMNVEV (reference sequence). V gave up 4 bases and J gave up 5 bases, with 20 bases separating them. This CDR3 is built from 16 residues. DNA of the CDR3: TGTGCCAGCAGTTCCCTAGGGGAGGCCACCAGGGAGACCCAGTACTTC. It translates to CASSSLGEATRETQYF.

This clone occurred a few times. The chain couples TRBV5-4 to TRBJ2-1; TRBD1 or TRBD2 may be the D gene (5 bases each). The CDR3 runs 15 residues. Germline values: CDR1 SGHNT, CDR2 YYREEE (reference sequence). Trimming took off 4 bases at V and 7 bases at J, with 18 bases between the two ends. CDR3 DNA sequence: TGTGCCAGCAGCCCGCTTGGGGGTTTAAGGAATGAGCAGTTCTTC. Its translation is CASSPLGGLRNEQFF.

V usage is TRBV27 and J usage is TRBJ2-5, with 7 bases that match TRBD2. Looked up from germline, CDR1 is MNHEY and CDR2 is SMNVEV (reference sequence). V dropped 2 bases and J dropped 1; count of bases not matched to a gene: 10. The CDR3 spans 17 residues. CDR3: CASSLRRNSGRQETQYF. As DNA, the CDR3 is TGTGCCAGCAGTTTACGACGTAATAGCGGGCGCCAAGAGACCCAGTACTTC.

The CDR3 DNA follows: TGCGCCAGCAGTGAGGGAGGGATCACTGAAGCTTTCTTT. Its protein product is CASSEGGITEAFF. The chain combines TRBV10-2 with TRBJ1-1; D gene unclear. The CDR3 is made up of 13 amino acids. Per germline, CDR1 WSHSY and CDR2 SAAADI. Between the trimmed V and J ends, which lost 2 bases and 4 bases, there was a span of 8 bases.

The V call is TRBV10-2, the J call TRBJ1-1; D remains unclear. Germline V gives CDR1 WSHSY, CDR2 SAAADI. V lost 4 bases, J lost 0 bases, and 6 bases lay in between. The CDR3 runs to 13 residues. Here the CDR3 reads CASSGLVNTEAFF. The CDR3 DNA reads as TGCGCCAGCAGTGGTTTAGTGAACACTGAAGCTTTCTTT.

V gene TRBV7-9 combines with J gene TRBJ1-6; no clear D. Between the trimmed V and J ends, which lost 7 bases and 4 bases, there was a span of 14 bases. The CDR3 runs 15 residues. Germline-derived CDR1 and CDR2 are SEHNR and FQNEAQ (reference sequence). CDR3 nucleotide sequence: TGTGCCAGCACCGTAGGGAGCTCTTATAATTCACCCCTCCACTTT. Amino acid sequence: CASTVGSSYNSPLHF.

The V gene is TRBV5-4, the J gene TRBJ2-1; the match to TRBD2 covers 10 bases. The germline CDR1 and CDR2 sequences are SGHNT and YYREEE (reference sequence). The V gene end was trimmed by 0 bases and the J gene end by 9 bases; junction bases not matched to a gene: 6. This CDR3 spans 15 amino acids. As DNA, the CDR3 is TGTGCCAGCAGCTTGGTCCAGCGGGGGGGCATTGAGCAGTTCTTC. As protein: CASSLVQRGGIEQFF.

This clone was seen only a few times. The chain links TRBV19 to TRBJ2-2; the D gene could be TRBD1 or TRBD2 (6 bases each). The CDR3 sequence is 15 residues long. The V gene's germline CDR1 is LNHDA and CDR2 SQIVND (reference sequence). V was pared by 3 bases and J by 5 bases, with 13 bases between. The chain's CDR3 is CASSILGGPTGELFF. CDR3 nucleotides: TGTGCCAGTAGTATTCTGGGGGGCCCAACCGGGGAGCTGTTTTTT.

The rearrangement joins TRBV2 to TRBJ2-7; D possibly matches TRBD1 or TRBD2 (6 bases each). CDR1 is SNHLY, CDR2 FYNNEI, per germline. The CDR3 runs 11 residues. Trimming took off 5 bases at V and 9 bases at J, with 11 bases between the two ends. The CDR3 loop is CASSQQGGQYF. The CDR3 DNA reads TGTGCCAGCAGTCAACAGGGAGGGCAGTACTTC.

The V call is TRBV29-1, the J call TRBJ1-1; 10 nucleotides agree with TRBD1. This CDR3 region has 13 residues. Germline loops: CDR1 SQVTM, CDR2 ANQGSEA. V shed 7 bases, J shed 4 bases, and the junction held 6 bases outside the gene matches. Written as DNA, the CDR3 is TGCAGCGCCCACTGGACAGGGGGCACTGAAGCTTTCTTT. It encodes CSAHWTGGTEAFF.

The CDR3 DNA is TGCGCCAGCGGGGACAGACACTACGAGCAGTACTTC. It encodes CASGDRHYEQYF. The chain couples TRBV10-2 to TRBJ2-7, with TRBD1 matching over 7 bases. The junction had 4 bases not matched to a gene; V was cut back by 8 bases and J by 3 bases. The germline CDR1 and CDR2 sequences are WSHSY and SAAADI. The CDR3 covers 12 residues.

This clone was picked up a small number of times. The rearrangement uses TRBV29-1 and TRBJ2-2, with 10 bases matching TRBD1. V lost 6 bases, J lost 6 bases, and 4 bases stayed unmatched. The CDR3 totals 13 residues. The germline V gene has CDR1 SQVTM and CDR2 ANQGSEA. CDR3 DNA sequence: TGCAGCGTCCGGGACAGGGGTTCCGGGGAGCTGTTTTTT. Translating it yields CSVRDRGSGELFF.

V and J are TRBV7-2 and TRBJ1-3, with unresolved D. The CDR3 consists of 15 residues. CDR1 is SGHTA and CDR2 is FQGNSA in the germline V gene. V lost 5 bases and J lost 0, with 11 bases in between. The CDR3 sequence: CASSLYMSSGNTIYF. CDR3 DNA sequence: TGTGCCAGCAGCCTCTACATGAGCTCTGGAAACACCATATATTTT.